The 26 T cell receptor beta chains presented below share a single source sample, sequenced in a study of T cell repertoires in ileal Crohn's disease. The table came from immunoSEQ multiplex PCR; TCRdb's copy has only in-frame clones and leaves some out. The sample lists approximately 13,000 clones, roughly 84% seen once, with 6.5% in the top ten. The sequencing sample was made of ileal tissue. Receptors were obtained from an adult with Crohn's disease.

In DNA form, the CDR3 reads TGCAGCGTTGGTCAGGGGACCAATCAGCCCCAGCATTTT. Translating gives CSVGQGTNQPQHF. The V gene is TRBV29-1, the J gene TRBJ1-5, with D possibly matching TRBD1 (6 bases). Trimming took off 4 bases at V and 3 bases at J, with 10 bases between the two ends. The CDR3 extends over 13 amino acids. CDR1 and CDR2 (germline): SQVTM, ANQGSEA.

The chain has TRBV19 and TRBJ1-1, with 8 bases fitting TRBD1. The junction had 6 bases not matched to a gene; V was cut back by 5 bases and J by 1 base. The CDR3 contains 15 residues. Germline V gene sequence: CDR1 LNHDA, CDR2 SQIVND (reference sequence). In nucleotides, the CDR3 is TGTGCCAGTAGTGGGGTGACAGGGGCGAACACTGAAGCTTTCTTT. This codes for CASSGVTGANTEAFF. Looking up the rest from reference TRBV19 and TRBJ1-1 gives the full variable domain: DGGITQSPKYLFRKEGQNVTLSCEQNLNHDAMYWYRQDPGQGLRLIYYSQIVNDFQKGDIAEGYSVSREKKESFPLTVTSAQKNPTAFYLCASSGVTGANTEAFFGQGTRLTVV.

The J gene is TRBJ1-3, the V gene TRBV4-1; D not certain. V lost 3 bases to trimming and J lost 3 bases, with 6 bases between them. CDR1 is MGHRA and CDR2 is YSYEKL in the germline V gene. The CDR3 loop spans 13 amino acids. In DNA form, the CDR3 reads TGCGCCAGCAGCCAGGGAGGTGGAAACACCATATATTTT. It encodes CASSQGGGNTIYF.

The rearrangement links TRBV7-2 to TRBJ2-7, with 8 bases fitting TRBD2. Unmatched junction bases numbered 9, after V lost 5 bases and J lost 6 bases. CDR3 size: 14 residues. CDR1 is SGHTA and CDR2 is FQGNSA in the germline V gene. CDR3 DNA sequence: TGTGCCAGCAGCGCCTACGGGGGGGCCGGCGAGCAGTACTTC. The encoded protein is CASSAYGGAGEQYF.

V and J are TRBV10-3 and TRBJ1-5, with D unresolved. The CDR3 contains 15 residues. Germline V lookup: CDR1 ENHRY, CDR2 SYGVKD. Trimming shortened V by 3 bases and J by 0 bases, and 9 bases separated the two germline ends. CDR3 DNA: TGTGCCATCAGTGACAGCGGACTTAGCAATCAGCCCCAGCATTTT. Protein: CAISDSGLSNQPQHF.

The chain uses TRBV19 and TRBJ2-6; 9 bases are shared with TRBD1. Germline loops: CDR1 LNHDA, CDR2 SQIVND (reference sequence). The CDR3 has 16 amino acids. V lost 7 bases and J lost 1; bases outside the gene matches: 5. CDR3 in amino acids: CASMGDRVSGANVLTF. DNA for the CDR3: TGTGCCAGTATGGGGGACAGGGTATCTGGGGCCAACGTCCTGACTTTC. The full variable domain, with the rest looked up from reference TRBV19 and TRBJ2-6, is DGGITQSPKYLFRKEGQNVTLSCEQNLNHDAMYWYRQDPGQGLRLIYYSQIVNDFQKGDIAEGYSVSREKKESFPLTVTSAQKNPTAFYLCASMGDRVSGANVLTFGAGSRLTVL.

This sequence joins TRBV30 and TRBJ2-1, with 7 bases identical to TRBD1. The CDR3 extends over 13 amino acids. J was trimmed by 8 bases and V by 7 bases; bases with no gene match: 11. In germline, CDR1 is GTSNPN, CDR2 SVGIG (reference sequence). CDR3 protein: CAFHRDSRDEQFF. The CDR3 DNA follows: TGTGCCTTCCACCGGGACAGTCGGGATGAGCAGTTCTTC. The variable domain in full, with the rest retrieved from reference TRBV30 and TRBJ2-1, is SQTIHQWPATLVQPVGSPLSLECTVEGTSNPNLYWYRQAAGRGLQLLFYSVGIGQISSEVPQNLSASRPQDRQFILSSKKLLLSDSGFYLCAFHRDSRDEQFFGPGTRLTVL.

The chain employs TRBV28 and TRBJ2-1; 10 bases are a match to TRBD2. The CDR3 is 17 residues long. CDR1 MDHEN and CDR2 SYDVKM come from the germline V gene. V was clipped by 5 bases and J by 8 bases; unmatched bases: 15. The DNA of the CDR3 is TGTGCCAGCAGTGAACCCGGGACTAGCGCGAAAGGGGATGAGCAGTTCTTC. It yields the protein CASSEPGTSAKGDEQFF.

This chain links TRBV7-6 with TRBJ2-1, with a weak D call TRBD2 (5 bases). CDR1 is SGHVS and CDR2 is FNYEAQ in the germline V gene. The CDR3 loop spans 15 amino acids. V was shortened by 5 bases and J by 4 bases, with 15 bases between the two germline ends. The CDR3 DNA sequence: TGTGCCAGCAGCCCCCGGATAGCGACTTACAATGAGCAGTTCTTC. Protein: CASSPRIATYNEQFF. Complete variable domain (other parts from reference TRBV7-6 and TRBJ2-1): GAGVSQSPRYKVTKRGQDVALRCDPISGHVSLYWYRQALGQGPEFLTYFNYEAQQDKSGLPNDRFSAERPEGSISTLTIQRTEQRDSAMYRCASSPRIATYNEQFFGPGTRLTVL.

This chain links TRBV19 with TRBJ2-3; D perhaps matches TRBD1 (6 bases). The germline CDR1 and CDR2 sequences are LNHDA and SQIVND (reference sequence). The CDR3 consists of 14 residues. V was clipped by 6 bases and J by 2 bases, with 12 bases between them. The DNA of the CDR3 is TGTGCCAGTAGCTCCCCAGGGGACACAGATACGCAGTATTTT. Amino acid sequence: CASSSPGDTDTQYF. The full variable domain, completed using reference TRBV19 and TRBJ2-3, is DGGITQSPKYLFRKEGQNVTLSCEQNLNHDAMYWYRQDPGQGLRLIYYSQIVNDFQKGDIAEGYSVSREKKESFPLTVTSAQKNPTAFYLCASSSPGDTDTQYFGPGTRLTVL.

The V call is TRBV20-1, the J call TRBJ2-3; TRBD2 is a possible D gene (6 bases). The CDR3 is 11 residues long. Germline assignment: CDR1 DFQATT and CDR2 SNEGSKA (reference sequence). The V end was cut by 8 bases, the J end by 12 bases, with 18 bases between. In nucleotides, the CDR3 is TGCAGTTATGGCAGGGACTCCTCCCAGTATTTT. Protein: CSYGRDSSQYF.

This CDR3 is CASSRTVPDSTDTQYF. CDR3 sequence (DNA): TGCGCCAGCAGCCGGACAGTTCCTGATTCCACAGATACGCAGTATTTT. The V call is TRBV5-1, the J call TRBJ2-3, with D possibly being TRBD1 (6 bases). Germline assignment: CDR1 SGHRS and CDR2 YFSETQ. With 4 bases removed from V and 2 bases from J, the gap between germline ends came to 17 bases. CDR3 size: 16 residues.

This chain connects TRBV28 to TRBJ2-7; 9 nucleotides agree with TRBD1. With V trimmed by 6 bases and J by 5 bases, 5 bases remained unmatched. CDR1 is MDHEN and CDR2 is SYDVKM in the germline V gene. The CDR3 extends over 13 amino acids. CDR3 amino acids: CASRSGQGNEQYF. The CDR3 nucleotides read TGTGCCAGCAGATCGGGACAGGGAAACGAGCAGTACTTC.

The rearrangement uses TRBV10-2 and TRBJ1-1; possibly TRBD1 for D (6 bases). Germline CDR1 reads WSHSY; CDR2 reads SAAADI. The V end lost 8 bases, the J end lost 1 base, and 8 bases lay between the germline ends. The CDR3 runs 12 residues. The CDR3 is CASLQGNTEAFF. The CDR3 DNA reads as TGCGCCAGCCTACAGGGGAACACTGAAGCTTTCTTT.

The CDR3, as DNA: TGTGCCAGTAGTATAAGCAGGGGTCCAGATACGCAGTATTTT. This gives the protein CASSISRGPDTQYF. The chain couples TRBV19 to TRBJ2-3; TRBD1 is a possible D gene (6 bases). V was shortened by 2 bases and J by 4 bases, with 10 bases between the two germline ends. CDR1 and CDR2 from the germline V gene are LNHDA and SQIVND (reference sequence). The CDR3 consists of 14 residues.

The chain carries TRBV7-6 and TRBJ1-2; TRBD1 aligns across 7 bases. CDR3 length: 13 amino acids. After removal of 4 bases from V and 3 bases from J, the junction contained 2 bases not matched to a gene. Germline assignment: CDR1 SGHVS and CDR2 FNYEAQ. The CDR3 nucleotides read TGTGCCAGCAGCTCCGGGACAGACTATGGCTACACCTTC. It translates to CASSSGTDYGYTF.

The V and J genes are TRBV29-1 and TRBJ1-5; D call uncertain. V was shortened by 4 bases and J by 0 bases, with 10 bases between the two germline ends. The CDR3 length is 14 residues. Germline values: CDR1 SQVTM, CDR2 ANQGSEA. The CDR3 DNA reads as TGCAGCGTTGGTACACGAAATAGCAATCAGCCCCAGCATTTT. It is translated as CSVGTRNSNQPQHF.

The V gene is TRBV19, the J gene TRBJ2-5, with 11 bases aligning to TRBD2. This CDR3 spans 15 amino acids. V shed 5 bases, J shed 4 bases, and the junction held 6 bases outside the gene matches. The germline gives CDR1 LNHDA, CDR2 SQIVND (reference sequence). This chain's CDR3 is CASSVGTSGGETQYF. Written as DNA, the CDR3 is TGTGCCAGTAGTGTCGGGACTAGCGGCGGAGAGACCCAGTACTTC.

The chain joins TRBV29-1 to TRBJ2-2; 7 bases map to TRBD1. The germline gives CDR1 SQVTM, CDR2 ANQGSEA. The CDR3 runs 15 residues. V lost 6 bases to trimming and J lost 4 bases; unmatched junction nucleotides: 11. The CDR3 here is CSVRNPDRSTGELFF. The CDR3 coding sequence is TGCAGCGTCAGAAACCCGGACAGGAGCACCGGGGAGCTGTTTTTT.

CDR3 bases: TGTGCCAGCAGCCGGACTACCAAATACAATGAGCAGTTCTTC. This codes for CASSRTTKYNEQFF. This rearrangement joins TRBV7-2 to TRBJ2-1; a possible D gene is TRBD2 (6 bases). This CDR3 has 14 residues. Per germline, CDR1 SGHTA and CDR2 FQGNSA. V was clipped by 5 bases and J by 4 bases, with 12 bases between them. The entire variable domain, with the rest obtained from reference TRBV7-2 and TRBJ2-1, is as follows: GAGVSQSPSNKVTEKGKDVELRCDPISGHTALYWYRQSLGQGLEFLIYFQGNSAPDKSGLPSDRFSAERTGGSVSTLTIQRTQQEDSAVYLCASSRTTKYNEQFFGPGTRLTVL.

The V and J genes are TRBV7-8 and TRBJ2-7; D is perhaps TRBD1 (6 bases). Germline V lookup: CDR1 SGHVS, CDR2 FQNEAQ. The V end lost 8 bases, the J end lost 1 base, and 15 bases lay between the germline ends. The length of the CDR3 is 14 residues. CDR3 DNA sequence: TGTGCCAGCTCCAAGGGGGACAAGTCCTACGAGCAGTACTTC. It codes for CASSKGDKSYEQYF.

This clone was observed a handful of times. The junction differs from germline at one of its ends, possibly a read error. This chain connects TRBV7-7 to TRBJ2-7, with 13 bases aligning to TRBD2. The CDR3 is 15 residues long. Per germline, CDR1 SSHAT and CDR2 FNYEAQ (reference sequence). The CDR3 nucleotides are TGTGCTAGCAGCCCCGGACTAGCGGGAGCCTACGAGCAGTACTTC. Protein sequence: CASSPGLAGAYEQYF.

The V gene is TRBV19, the J gene TRBJ2-1; the match to TRBD2 covers 13 bases. Losses at the gene ends were 9 bases for V and 8 bases for J; bases not matched to a gene: 4. Germline CDR1 reads LNHDA; CDR2 reads SQIVND (reference sequence). The CDR3 is made up of 13 amino acids. As DNA, the CDR3 is TGTGCCAGCGGACTAGCGGGAGTCTATGAGCAGTTCTTC. This sequence encodes CASGLAGVYEQFF.

This chain joins TRBV4-2 and TRBJ2-1, with TRBD1 identical over 8 bases. Germline CDR1 LGHNA, CDR2 YNFKEQ. The CDR3 has 16 residues. The ends lost 1 base at V and 4 bases at J; junction bases unmatched: 6. CDR3 sequence: CASSQAPGGPYNEQFF. DNA of the CDR3: TGTGCCAGCAGCCAAGCTCCAGGGGGCCCATACAATGAGCAGTTCTTC.

The chain employs TRBV28 and TRBJ2-7; 8 nucleotides match TRBD1. The V gene end was trimmed by 5 bases and the J gene end by 8 bases; junction bases not matched to a gene: 14. Germline lookup yields CDR1 MDHEN and CDR2 SYDVKM. This CDR3 region has 15 residues. Here the CDR3 reads CASSLLGQGILKQYF. In DNA form, the CDR3 reads TGTGCCAGCAGTCTACTCGGACAGGGTATATTGAAGCAGTACTTC.

The V call is TRBV4-2, the J call TRBJ2-5; D not resolved. With 3 bases removed from V and 9 bases from J, the gap between germline ends came to 11 bases. CDR1 and CDR2 from the germline V gene are LGHNA and YNFKEQ. The CDR3 has 12 amino acids. The chain's CDR3 is CASSQGDTAQYF. The DNA of the CDR3 is TGTGCCAGCAGCCAGGGCGATACCGCCCAGTACTTC.